This T cell receptor (beta chain) was sequenced for a study of cytomegalovirus exposure and HLA in healthy donors. Germline V lookup: CDR1 MNHEY, CDR2 SMNVEV (reference sequence). Trimming removed 5 bases from V and 5 bases from J, with 7 bases in between. The CDR3 contains 13 residues. 13 Jbeta primers and 60 Vbeta primers were used for the PCR. In the authors' workflow: About 12 million shared chains were among the roughly 78 million unique TCR beta chains that a later analysis counted. TCRdb keeps only in-frame clones here, not all; method: immunoSEQ multiplex PCR. V and J calls and clone size are as listed in that table; D and trimming were resolved from the DNA. The sample includes 200,000 to 250,000 clones, approximately 84% of them seen just once. With regard to this clone: Other DNA sequences within the sample encode an identical CDR3.

The sample was PBMCs. This clonotype was obtained from a woman between 40 and 55 years old in good health and CMV-seronegative. J is TRBJ1-6 and V is TRBV27; possibly TRBD1 for D (6 bases). The CDR3: CASSHRDNSPLHF. The CDR3, as DNA: TGTGCCAGCAGTCACAGGGATAATTCACCCCTCCACTTT.